This T cell receptor (beta chain) was recovered during a study of lymphopenia after photon versus proton radiotherapy. Concerning this clone itself: The antigen is unknown.

Whole-study findings and limits: Authors raise, but do not show, better survival with proton therapy. Oligoclonal CD8+ Temra expansion after nadir drove photon patients' diversity drop. Post-nadir TCR diversity decline inversely tracked overall survival among those who died.

The CDR3 is 14 amino acids. Trimming at V came to 1 base and at J to 4 bases, leaving 3 bases not matched to a gene. Germline assignment: CDR1 LNHNV and CDR2 YYDKDF (reference sequence). TCRdb's copy holds only in-frame clones and misses some; the assay was immunoSEQ multiplex PCR. The sample has 55,000 to 70,000 clones, over 70% seen once. The TCR sequence derives from a man older than 75 with esophageal cancer. Sequences were derived from peripheral blood, sampled from a patient treated with proton-based radiotherapy. The chain uses TRBV15 and TRBJ2-5, with 7 bases matching TRBD2. In DNA, the CDR3 is TGTGCCACCAGCAGAGGACTAGCTGGAGAGACCCAGTACTTC. Amino acid sequence: CATSRGLAGETQYF.